The entry below gives a single T cell receptor beta chain sequence along with its context. The entry originates in a study of technical replicates of blood from a few donors. Germline V gene lookup returns CDR1 WNHNN and CDR2 SYGVQD (reference sequence). V lost 2 bases and J lost 2, with 12 bases in between. CDR3 length equals 15 residues. The table came from immunoSEQ multiplex PCR; TCRdb's copy has only in-frame clones and leaves some out. The sample includes under 90,000 clones, roughly 94% of them seen just once. The rearrangement links TRBV10-1 to TRBJ1-1; D is unresolved. The sequence came from a human donor in good health. The source material was T cells isolated from PBMCs. CDR3 loop: CASSESVNVNTEAFF. The CDR3 DNA follows: TGCGCCAGCAGTGAGAGCGTCAACGTAAACACTGAAGCTTTCTTT.